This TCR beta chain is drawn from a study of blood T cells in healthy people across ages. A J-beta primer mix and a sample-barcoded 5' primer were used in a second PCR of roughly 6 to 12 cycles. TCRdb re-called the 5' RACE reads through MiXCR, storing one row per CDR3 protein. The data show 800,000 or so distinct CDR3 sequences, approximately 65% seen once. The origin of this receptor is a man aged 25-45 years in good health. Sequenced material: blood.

The CDR3 bases are TGTGCCAGCAGCTTAACCGGGACGGACTTCAACTATGGCTACACCTTC. This sequence encodes CASSLTGTDFNYGYTF. The chain is built from TRBV7-9 and TRBJ1-2; D perhaps matches TRBD1 (5 bases). The CDR3 has 16 amino acids. With 2 bases removed from V and 2 bases from J, the gap between germline ends came to 15 bases. CDR1 SEHNR and CDR2 FQNEAQ come from the germline V gene (reference sequence).